This entry lists 22 T cell receptor beta chains sequenced from one sample in a study of cytomegalovirus exposure and HLA in healthy donors. The PCR used 60 Vbeta and 13 Jbeta primers. The data were produced by immunoSEQ multiplex PCR, yet TCRdb's version contains in-frame clones alone and is incomplete. This table holds approximately 170,000 clones, 55% to 80% found once. The source material was PBMCs. The receptors shown here come from a woman younger than 35 in good health and CMV-seropositive.

V gene TRBV6-4 combines with J gene TRBJ2-3, with D perhaps TRBD1 (6 bases). The CDR3 extends over 14 amino acids. The V gene lost 2 bases and the J gene lost 1 base, with 7 bases spanning the gap. CDR1 MRHNA and CDR2 SNTAGT come from the germline V gene. The CDR3 spells CASSDAGGTDTQYF. For the CDR3, the DNA is TGTGCCAGCAGTGACGCAGGGGGCACAGATACGCAGTATTTT.

This clone was seen only a few times. The chain employs TRBV7-9 and TRBJ1-5, with D unresolved. The V gene's germline CDR1 is SEHNR and CDR2 FQNEAQ (reference sequence). The CDR3 totals 13 residues. CDR3 nucleotide sequence: TGTGCTTCCAGCGGCGAGAGCAATCAGCCCCAGCATTTT. Its translation is CASSGESNQPQHF.

The rearrangement uses TRBV28 and TRBJ2-7, with 8 nucleotides matching TRBD1. CDR3 length equals 15 residues. The V segment lost 3 bases and the J segment 3 bases; nucleotides outside the gene matches: 7. Per the germline V gene, CDR1 is MDHEN and CDR2 is SYDVKM. The chain's CDR3 is CASSLGPGQDYEQYF. The CDR3, as DNA: TGTGCCAGCAGTTTGGGCCCGGGACAGGACTACGAGCAGTACTTC.

The chain carries TRBV9 and TRBJ2-5; a weak D match, TRBD2 (7 bases). In germline, CDR1 is SGDLS, CDR2 YYNGEE. The CDR3 is made up of 16 amino acids. Between the trimmed V and J ends, which lost 6 bases and 5 bases, there was a span of 23 bases. CDR3 coding DNA: TGTGCCAGCACCCGTAAGGGGGGGGCGCAGGGGGAGACCCAGTACTTC. Protein sequence: CASTRKGGAQGETQYF.

The chain combines TRBV6-1 with TRBJ1-5, with D tentatively TRBD1 (6 bases). The CDR3 is made up of 15 amino acids. Deletions cut 2 bases from V and 7 bases from J, with 15 bases between. The germline V gene has CDR1 MNHNS and CDR2 SASEGT. CDR3 sequence (DNA): TGTGCCAGCAGTGAAAGGTCAGGGGTGGAGCAGCCCCAGCATTTT. This codes for CASSERSGVEQPQHF.

The chain uses TRBV27 and TRBJ2-2; TRBD1 matches 7 bases. CDR3 length: 15 amino acids. The trim removed 5 bases at V and 5 bases at J, leaving 8 bases unmatched. Per germline, CDR1 MNHEY and CDR2 SMNVEV (reference sequence). CDR3 bases: TGTGCCAGCAGTACTCGACAGGGTTGGACCGGGGAGCTGTTTTTT. Protein product: CASSTRQGWTGELFF.

The rearrangement uses TRBV9 and TRBJ2-7, with D perhaps matching TRBD1 (6 bases). Trimming left V 2 bases short and J 3 bases short, with 9 bases between. CDR1 and CDR2 (germline): SGDLS, YYNGEE. This CDR3 has 13 residues. The CDR3 sequence: CASSVTGGYEQYF. The CDR3 nucleotides are TGTGCCAGCAGCGTGACAGGTGGCTACGAGCAGTACTTC. Based on the CDR3 plus reference TRBV9 and TRBJ2-7, the full variable domain is DSGVTQTPKHLITATGQRVTLRCSPRSGDLSVYWYQQSLDQGLQFLIQYYNGEERAKGNILERFSAQQFPDLHSELNLSSLELGDSALYFCASSVTGGYEQYFGPGTRLTVT.

The V gene is TRBV10-3, the J gene TRBJ2-5, with 7 bases matching TRBD1. The J call may not be correct, given that the DNA end is closer to TRBJ2-7. In germline, CDR1 is ENHRY, CDR2 SYGVKD. The CDR3 extends over 14 amino acids. The CDR3 DNA reads TGTGCCATCAGCGAGGGGGCGAGCGTCTACGAGCAGTACTTC. Its protein product is CAISEGASVYEQYF.

The CDR3 DNA sequence: TGTGCCAGCAGCTTCCGGGGTCCTAACACAGATACGCAGTATTTT. Its translation: CASSFRGPNTDTQYF. The J gene is TRBJ2-3, the V gene TRBV13, with TRBD2 as a possible D gene (5 bases). This CDR3 spans 15 amino acids. Germline CDR1 is PRHDT and CDR2 is FYEKMQ (reference sequence). Trimming shortened V by 3 bases and J by 2 bases, and 12 bases separated the two germline ends.

This clone appeared a few times. CDR3 loop: CASSPQLAGPYEQYF. Written as DNA, the CDR3 is TGTGCCAGCAGCCCTCAACTAGCGGGACCTTACGAGCAGTACTTC. The chain couples TRBV7-2 to TRBJ2-7; 10 bases map to TRBD2. The CDR3 length is 15 residues. With 5 bases clipped from V and 4 bases from J, the junction kept 8 bases outside the gene matches. Per the germline V gene, CDR1 is SGHTA and CDR2 is FQGNSA.

On this clone itself: Within the sample, other DNA sequences also encode this same CDR3. The gene calls are TRBV7-2 and TRBJ1-4; no definite D call. This CDR3 is built from 13 residues. The germline V and J ends were trimmed by 1 base and 8 bases, with 8 bases remaining between them. Germline V CDR1 and CDR2: SGHTA, FQGNSA. Here the CDR3 reads CASSLGGSEKLFF. CDR3 DNA sequence: TGTGCCAGCAGCTTAGGCGGTAGCGAAAAACTGTTTTTT. Full variable domain (missing parts from reference TRBV7-2 and TRBJ1-4): GAGVSQSPSNKVTEKGKDVELRCDPISGHTALYWYRQSLGQGLEFLIYFQGNSAPDKSGLPSDRFSAERTGGSVSTLTIQRTQQEDSAVYLCASSLGGSEKLFFGSGTQLSVL.

The V and J genes are TRBV6-6 and TRBJ2-3; D is undetermined. The CDR3 spans 11 residues. The ends were cut back, 8 bases at V and 1 base at J, with 4 bases in the middle. Germline V gene data show CDR1 as MNHNY and CDR2 as SVGAGI (reference sequence). Written as DNA, the CDR3 is TGTGCCAGCCTACGCACAGATACGCAGTATTTT. Encoded protein: CASLRTDTQYF.

This clone was detected only once. The CDR3 loop is CASSLKLAGATDTQYF. CDR3 sequence (DNA): TGTGCCAGCAGCTTAAAGCTAGCGGGGGCCACAGATACGCAGTATTTT. The V and J genes are TRBV5-6 and TRBJ2-3; 10 bases agree with TRBD2. The CDR3 covers 16 residues. Germline CDR1 is SGHDT and CDR2 is YYEEEE. V trimming: 2 bases; J trimming: 2 bases; junction bases outside the gene matches: 5.

This chain links TRBV15 with TRBJ2-3, with 7 nucleotides matching TRBD1. The V and J ends lost 1 base and 1 base, in that order; junction bases with no gene match: 2. CDR3 length: 15 residues. Germline V gives CDR1 LNHNV, CDR2 YYDKDF (reference sequence). The CDR3 protein is CATSRGQGGTDTQYF. In nucleotides, the CDR3 is TGTGCCACCAGCAGAGGGCAGGGGGGCACAGATACGCAGTATTTT.

The chain links TRBV5-1 to TRBJ2-3; the D gene is possibly TRBD1 (6 bases). Germline lookup yields CDR1 SGHRS and CDR2 YFSETQ. The CDR3 consists of 15 residues. Trimming cost V 4 bases and J 2 bases, with 14 bases left between them. CDR3 nucleotide sequence: TGCGCCAGCAGCCCAGGGGCGCCCCTCACAGATACGCAGTATTTT. This encodes CASSPGAPLTDTQYF. Full variable domain (remainder filled in from reference TRBV5-1 and TRBJ2-3): KAGVTQTPRYLIKTRGQQVTLSCSPISGHRSVSWYQQTPGQGLQFLFEYFSETQRNKGNFPGRFSGRQFSNSRSEMNVSTLELGDSALYLCASSPGAPLTDTQYFGPGTRLTVL.

This clone was observed once. The chain combines TRBV29-1 with TRBJ1-2, with a tentative D call TRBD1 (5 bases). The V end lost 3 bases, the J end lost 7 bases, and 15 bases lay between the germline ends. CDR1 and CDR2 (germline): SQVTM, ANQGSEA. This CDR3 has 13 residues. CDR3 region: CSVDRDGMVGYTF. The CDR3 DNA sequence: TGCAGCGTTGACAGGGATGGGATGGTTGGCTACACCTTC.

This clone showed up just a few times. The chain combines TRBV2 with TRBJ1-4, with TRBD1 matching over 9 bases. V lost 6 bases and J lost 5; bases outside the gene matches: 7. The length of the CDR3 is 15 residues. Per the germline V gene, CDR1 is SNHLY and CDR2 is FYNNEI. The CDR3 loop is CASRFNRGPNEKLFF. The CDR3 DNA follows: TGTGCCAGCAGGTTCAACAGGGGGCCAAATGAAAAACTGTTTTTT. Using reference TRBV2 and TRBJ1-4 for the parts outside the CDR3, the full variable domain is EPEVTQTPSHQVTQMGQEVILRCVPISNHLYFYWYRQILGQKVEFLVSFYNNEISEKSEIFDDQFSVERPDGSNFTLKIRSTKLEDSAMYFCASRFNRGPNEKLFFGSGTQLSVL.

V gene TRBV18 combines with J gene TRBJ2-2, with 11 bases identical to TRBD1. The V and J ends lost 3 bases and 4 bases, in that order; junction bases with no gene match: 7. CDR1 is KGHSH, CDR2 LQKENI, per germline. The CDR3 runs to 17 residues. DNA for the CDR3: TGTGCCAGCTCACCCGCGGACAGGGGGCCCGTCACCGGGGAGCTGTTTTTT. Translating gives CASSPADRGPVTGELFF.

The rearrangement joins TRBV4-3 to TRBJ1-4; D gene unclear. CDR1 is LGHNA and CDR2 is YSLEER in the germline V gene. This CDR3 spans 13 amino acids. Trimming removed 1 base from V and 7 bases from J, with 7 bases in between. Written as DNA, the CDR3 is TGCGCCAGCAGCCAAGCCGAGGGTGAAAAACTGTTTTTT. Its translation: CASSQAEGEKLFF.

This rearrangement joins TRBV9 to TRBJ2-6, with a tentative D call TRBD1 (6 bases). CDR3 length equals 18 residues. Germline CDR1 SGDLS, CDR2 YYNGEE. Trimming took off 0 bases at V and 0 bases at J, with 13 bases between the two ends. The CDR3 sequence is CASSVDVGHNSGANVLTF. The CDR3 nucleotides read TGTGCCAGCAGCGTAGATGTGGGACATAACTCTGGGGCCAACGTCCTGACTTTC.

The chain carries TRBV5-1 and TRBJ2-6, with 12 bases identical to TRBD1. Germline V gene data show CDR1 as SGHRS and CDR2 as YFSETQ. V was clipped by 0 bases and J by 2 bases; unmatched bases: 3. The CDR3 is 18 amino acids. In DNA, the CDR3 is TGCGCCAGCAGCTTGGGGGGGACAGGGGGCGCTGGGGCCAACGTCCTGACTTTC. Its protein is CASSLGGTGGAGANVLTF.

The V gene is TRBV14, the J gene TRBJ2-5; the match to TRBD1 covers 7 bases. The V segment lost 4 bases and the J segment 6 bases; nucleotides outside the gene matches: 11. The germline V gene has CDR1 SGHDN and CDR2 FVKESK. CDR3 length equals 15 residues. This chain's CDR3 is CASSRRDSTTQTQYF. DNA for the CDR3: TGTGCCAGCAGCCGCCGGGACAGTACCACCCAGACCCAGTACTTC.